This passage covers 30 T cell receptor beta chains from one sample sequenced in a study of blood T cell repertoires in COVID-19. Data came from immunoSEQ multiplex PCR; TCRdb stores just in-frame clones and leaves some out. The sample carries approximately 100,000 clones, 85% recorded once. Sequenced sample: peripheral blood. The origin of the receptors is a man of 80 years or more with acute or convalescent COVID-19.

This rearrangement joins TRBV27 to TRBJ2-3, with unresolved D. CDR3 length: 14 amino acids. The germline V and J ends were trimmed by 3 bases and 2 bases, with 9 bases remaining between them. The germline V gene encodes CDR1 MNHEY and CDR2 SMNVEV (reference sequence). This CDR3 reads CASSFERNTDTQYF. In DNA form, the CDR3 reads TGTGCCAGCAGTTTCGAGCGAAACACAGATACGCAGTATTTT.

This clone has a handful of counts. V gene TRBV12-3 or TRBV12-4 combines with J gene TRBJ1-1, with a weak D call TRBD1 (5 bases). Trimming left V 5 bases short and J 5 bases short, with 12 bases between. The CDR3 consists of 13 residues. CDR3 in amino acids: CASSPVGGTEAFF. The CDR3 DNA is TGTGCCAGCAGTCCAGTGGGGGGTACTGAAGCTTTCTTT.

J is TRBJ2-7 and V is TRBV9; D possibly corresponds to TRBD1 (7 bases). Germline V gene lookup returns CDR1 SGDLS and CDR2 YYNGEE. The CDR3 is 14 amino acids. Trimming removed 0 bases at V and 4 bases at J, with 11 bases between. The CDR3 loop is CASSVAEGAYEQYF. In DNA form, the CDR3 reads TGTGCCAGCAGCGTAGCGGAGGGGGCTTACGAGCAGTACTTC. The full variable domain, completed using reference TRBV9 and TRBJ2-7, is DSGVTQTPKHLITATGQRVTLRCSPRSGDLSVYWYQQSLDQGLQFLIQYYNGEERAKGNILERFSAQQFPDLHSELNLSSLELGDSALYFCASSVAEGAYEQYFGPGTRLTVT.

V is TRBV5-1 and J is TRBJ1-4; TRBD1 is a possible D gene (6 bases). This CDR3 spans 14 amino acids. In germline, CDR1 is SGHRS, CDR2 YFSETQ. Trimming took off 3 bases at V and 5 bases at J, with 11 bases between the two ends. The CDR3 sequence is CASSSEGVNEKLFF. For the CDR3, the DNA is TGCGCCAGCAGCTCCGAGGGGGTAAATGAAAAACTGTTTTTT.

V and J are TRBV28 and TRBJ1-3; D not resolved. CDR1 and CDR2 (germline): MDHEN, SYDVKM. V lost 3 bases and J lost 4, with 13 bases in between. The CDR3 runs 15 residues. In nucleotides, the CDR3 is TGTGCCAGCAGTTTGGCGAGGGCTCAAGGAAACACCATATATTTT. This codes for CASSLARAQGNTIYF.

V is TRBV20-1 and J is TRBJ2-3; 8 bases map to TRBD2. The CDR3 has 14 amino acids. Per germline, CDR1 DFQATT and CDR2 SNEGSKA (reference sequence). V lost 3 bases to trimming and J lost 1 base; unmatched junction nucleotides: 3. DNA for the CDR3: TGCAGTGCTAGTCGGGGGGGGCGCACAGATACGCAGTATTTT. Protein: CSASRGGRTDTQYF.

The chain combines TRBV3-1 (or the pseudogene TRBV3-2) with TRBJ2-3; 8 nucleotides line up with TRBD1. This CDR3 has 17 residues. CDR1 is LGHDT and CDR2 is YNNKEL in the germline V gene (reference sequence). The V gene end was trimmed by 4 bases and the J gene end by 2 bases; junction bases not matched to a gene: 11. The CDR3 DNA is TGTGCCAGCAGCCCGACTAGGACAGGGATATTCACAGATACGCAGTATTTT. Translating it yields CASSPTRTGIFTDTQYF.

The gene calls are TRBV18 and TRBJ1-2; TRBD1 aligns across 9 bases. CDR1 and CDR2 from the germline V gene are KGHSH and LQKENI. The CDR3 consists of 16 residues. Trimming cost V 3 bases and J 0 bases; bases outside gene matches: 5. In nucleotides, the CDR3 is TGTGCCAGCTCACCGACCGGGACAGGGTCTAACTATGGCTACACCTTC. This gives the protein CASSPTGTGSNYGYTF.

The chain recombines TRBV30 with TRBJ2-2; TRBD2 matches at 9 bases. Looked up from germline, CDR1 is GTSNPN and CDR2 is SVGIG (reference sequence). V was pared by 0 bases and J by 4 bases, with 3 bases of the junction left unmatched. CDR3 size: 15 residues. Here the CDR3 reads CAWSVGGRGTGELFF. DNA for the CDR3: TGTGCCTGGAGTGTGGGCGGGAGGGGCACCGGGGAGCTGTTTTTT.

This sequence joins TRBV27 and TRBJ1-4; 8 bases fit TRBD1. V lost 5 bases to trimming and J lost 0 bases; unmatched junction nucleotides: 8. The CDR3 runs to 17 residues. Germline assignment: CDR1 MNHEY and CDR2 SMNVEV (reference sequence). The CDR3 region is CASSHSRGQATNEKLFF. The CDR3 region has the DNA TGTGCCAGCAGTCATTCCAGGGGGCAAGCAACTAATGAAAAACTGTTTTTT.

J is TRBJ2-1 and V is TRBV13, with a possible D match to TRBD2 (6 bases). The V gene's germline CDR1 is PRHDT and CDR2 FYEKMQ (reference sequence). The CDR3 has 16 amino acids. V lost 1 base and J lost 0, with 10 bases in between. The CDR3 DNA reads TGTGCCAGCAGCTTAGCGGGACTGTCCTCCTACAATGAGCAGTTCTTC. It specifies CASSLAGLSSYNEQFF.

As for this clone: The sample carries other DNA sequences with the same CDR3. The chain combines TRBV5-1 with TRBJ2-5, with D unresolved. The CDR3 length is 13 residues. V lost 1 base to trimming and J lost 2 bases, with 6 bases between them. The V gene's germline CDR1 is SGHRS and CDR2 YFSETQ. DNA for the CDR3: TGCGCCAGCAGCTTGAACAGACAAGAGACCCAGTACTTC. Protein sequence: CASSLNRQETQYF.

The CDR3 is CASSPGQGWNSPLHF. CDR3 DNA sequence: TGTGCCAGCTCACCGGGACAGGGGTGGAATTCACCCCTCCACTTT. This chain joins TRBV18 and TRBJ1-6; 10 positions match TRBD1. This CDR3 contains 15 residues. Germline CDR1 KGHSH, CDR2 LQKENI. Trimming at V came to 3 bases and at J to 7 bases, leaving 3 bases not matched to a gene.

This rearrangement joins TRBV28 to TRBJ1-1; D is unclear. Germline CDR1 is MDHEN and CDR2 is SYDVKM. The V end was cut by 3 bases, the J end by 1 base, with 9 bases between. This CDR3 comprises 14 residues. The CDR3 coding sequence is TGTGCCAGCAGTTTTTGGCAGGCGAACACTGAAGCTTTCTTT. Translating gives CASSFWQANTEAFF.

The chain has TRBV5-1 and TRBJ1-1; D is perhaps TRBD1 (5 bases). The CDR3 spans 14 residues. With 2 bases removed from V and 3 bases from J, the gap between germline ends came to 11 bases. Germline values: CDR1 SGHRS, CDR2 YFSETQ. The CDR3 spells CASSFGLGDTEAFF. DNA of the CDR3: TGCGCCAGCAGCTTTGGGTTAGGGGACACTGAAGCTTTCTTT.

The rearrangement joins TRBV19 to TRBJ2-2, with 7 positions matching TRBD1. CDR1 LNHDA and CDR2 SQIVND come from the germline V gene (reference sequence). V dropped 5 bases and J dropped 4; count of bases not matched to a gene: 10. CDR3 length equals 16 residues. CDR3 sequence (DNA): TGTGCCAGTAGTCCAATGCTCGGGACAGCCACCGGGGAGCTGTTTTTT. Translating gives CASSPMLGTATGELFF.

The V gene is TRBV6-5, the J gene TRBJ2-1; D not certain. The V gene lost 2 bases and the J gene lost 0 bases, with 11 bases spanning the gap. CDR1 and CDR2 (germline): MNHEY, SVGAGI. The CDR3 is 16 amino acids. The CDR3 nucleotides read TGTGCCAGCAGTTACCCTAGAACCTCCTCCTACAATGAGCAGTTCTTC. Residues: CASSYPRTSSYNEQFF.

This rearrangement joins TRBV28 to TRBJ2-1; 8 bases align to TRBD2. The length of the CDR3 is 18 residues. Trimming removed 8 bases from V and 4 bases from J; junction bases left unmatched: 19. Germline V lookup: CDR1 MDHEN, CDR2 SYDVKM. CDR3 loop: CASCCPEIAGNRYNEQFF. The CDR3 nucleotides read TGTGCCAGCTGCTGCCCAGAAATAGCGGGAAATAGATACAATGAGCAGTTCTTC.

In its sample, this clone was seen a few times. This chain uses TRBV5-1 with TRBJ2-1; 7 bases fit TRBD1. With V trimmed by 4 bases and J by 6 bases, 10 bases remained unmatched. Germline values: CDR1 SGHRS, CDR2 YFSETQ. This CDR3 contains 15 residues. The CDR3 DNA reads TGCGCCAGCAGCCCTCGACAGGGAATGGCCAATGAGCAGTTCTTC. This translates into CASSPRQGMANEQFF.

This chain joins TRBV5-1 and TRBJ1-1, with D perhaps matching TRBD1 (5 bases). The CDR3 is made up of 14 amino acids. Trimming pared 5 bases from V and 0 bases from J, leaving 11 bases between. Looked up from germline, CDR1 is SGHRS and CDR2 is YFSETQ. The CDR3 nucleotides read TGCGCCAGCAGTCGTGACAGAATGAACACTGAAGCTTTCTTT. Translating gives CASSRDRMNTEAFF.

This clone was recorded a few times. This sequence joins TRBV19 and TRBJ2-7; maybe TRBD1 (6 bases). The CDR3 is 13 residues long. The germline gives CDR1 LNHDA, CDR2 SQIVND (reference sequence). V was clipped by 6 bases and J by 4 bases, with 13 bases between them. CDR3 residues: CASSPGTPYEQYF. The CDR3 coding sequence is TGTGCCAGTAGCCCCGGGACACCTTACGAGCAGTACTTC.

The rearrangement uses TRBV30 and TRBJ1-1; D gene unclear. Trimming left V 1 base short and J 1 base short, with 10 bases between. Per germline, CDR1 GTSNPN and CDR2 SVGIG (reference sequence). The CDR3 is made up of 14 amino acids. CDR3 residues: CAWSEGDWNTEAFF. CDR3 nucleotides: TGTGCCTGGAGTGAAGGAGATTGGAACACTGAAGCTTTCTTT.

CDR3 loop: CASSQISSSGANVLTF. The CDR3 bases are TGTGCCAGCAGCCAAATCTCCAGCTCTGGGGCCAACGTCCTGACTTTC. The rearrangement joins TRBV4-2 to TRBJ2-6, with unresolved D. V lost 2 bases to trimming and J lost 0 bases, with 8 bases between them. Germline CDR1 reads LGHNA; CDR2 reads YNFKEQ. The CDR3 sequence is 16 residues long.

This clone came up once. CDR3 in amino acids: CAIGTGGLAGETQYF. DNA of the CDR3: TGTGCCATTGGGACAGGGGGACTCGCAGGAGAGACCCAGTACTTC. The chain carries TRBV28 and TRBJ2-5; 11 nucleotides align to TRBD1. Germline trimming cut 10 bases from V and 4 bases from J; bases unmatched to any gene: 11. Germline V gene lookup returns CDR1 MDHEN and CDR2 SYDVKM. The CDR3 covers 15 residues.

This clone was observed a handful of times. The rearrangement joins TRBV10-3 to TRBJ1-2, with 11 bases matching TRBD1. The length of the CDR3 is 14 residues. The trim removed 2 bases at V and 4 bases at J, leaving 0 bases unmatched. Germline V gene data show CDR1 as ENHRY and CDR2 as SYGVKD. CDR3 loop: CAISEGTGGYGYTF. In DNA, the CDR3 is TGTGCCATCAGTGAGGGGACAGGGGGCTATGGCTACACCTTC.

The V call is TRBV5-4, the J call TRBJ1-1; 12 bases agree with TRBD1. Germline V lookup: CDR1 SGHNT, CDR2 YYREEE (reference sequence). The CDR3 is 16 amino acids. J lost 4 bases, V lost 0 bases, and 4 bases had no gene match. Written as DNA, the CDR3 is TGTGCCAGCAGCTTGGTTGGGACAGGGGGCTTCACTGAAGCTTTCTTT. Its protein product is CASSLVGTGGFTEAFF.

The V and J genes are TRBV11-1 and TRBJ2-3; 10 nucleotides align to TRBD2. The CDR3 contains 15 residues. Trimming cost V 6 bases and J 3 bases; bases outside gene matches: 6. Germline assignment: CDR1 SGHAT and CDR2 FQDESV (reference sequence). In DNA form, the CDR3 reads TGTGCCAGCAGGGGCGTGGGACTAGCGACAGATACGCAGTATTTT. Amino acid sequence: CASRGVGLATDTQYF.

This chain joins TRBV28 and TRBJ1-2, with D possibly matching TRBD1 (5 bases). Germline V gene sequence: CDR1 MDHEN, CDR2 SYDVKM. There are 14 residues in the CDR3. Trimming left V 10 bases short and J 5 bases short, with 20 bases between. This CDR3 reads CAIKTPGGPYGYTF. CDR3 in DNA: TGTGCCATCAAAACCCCGGGGGGTCCATATGGCTACACCTTC.

The J gene is TRBJ1-4, the V gene TRBV5-1; the D gene is possibly TRBD1 (5 bases). The CDR3 consists of 14 residues. Germline CDR1 is SGHRS and CDR2 is YFSETQ. V was clipped by 5 bases and J by 5 bases, with 13 bases between them. The chain's CDR3 is CASRDGGWNEKLFF. In DNA form, the CDR3 reads TGCGCCAGCAGGGACGGGGGTTGGAATGAAAAACTGTTTTTT.

The J gene is TRBJ2-1, the V gene TRBV12-3 or TRBV12-4; no definite D call. V lost 8 bases to trimming and J lost 0 bases, with 8 bases between them. The length of the CDR3 is 13 residues. The DNA of the CDR3 is TGTGCCAGCTGGTCCAGCTCCTACAATGAGCAGTTCTTC. Its translation is CASWSSSYNEQFF.